This TCR beta chain was retrieved from a study of T cell responses to AZD1222 COVID-19 vaccine. Study conclusions and caveats: At baseline, seropositivity was found in only 6 or 7 AZD1222 recipients.

Worth noting for this clone: Its cognate antigen is unknown.

TCRdb's table, derived via immunoSEQ multiplex PCR, lists solely in-frame clones and lacks some. Here the sample spans 100,000 to 150,000 clones, more than 70% being singletons. Sequencing used peripheral blood, obtained 28 days after the second AZD1222 dose. The TCR sequence derives from an adult who received the AZD1222 COVID-19 vaccine.

DNA for the CDR3: TGTGCCAGCAGCGAACGAAGGGGGCGCAGTGAAAAACTGTTTTTT. This sequence encodes CASSERRGRSEKLFF. This chain joins TRBV7-2 and TRBJ1-4; 7 bases agree with TRBD1. The CDR3 is 15 residues long. The germline CDR1 and CDR2 sequences are SGHTA and FQGNSA. The V and J ends lost 5 bases and 7 bases, in that order; junction bases with no gene match: 10. The entire variable domain, with the rest obtained from reference TRBV7-2 and TRBJ1-4, is as follows: GAGVSQSPSNKVTEKGKDVELRCDPISGHTALYWYRQSLGQGLEFLIYFQGNSAPDKSGLPSDRFSAERTGGSVSTLTIQRTQQEDSAVYLCASSERRGRSEKLFFGSGTQLSVL.